Described below is a single T cell receptor (beta chain) sequence and its context. Its binding antigen is unknown. Base quality data are lacking; no much larger clone is found one base away. The sample's time point, from its label and the paper: week 11, during vaccination. Every vaccine dose consisted of 300 ug of a 20-mer mutant IDH1 peptide in Montanide, administered subcutaneously together with topical imiquimod. All donors had newly diagnosed IDH1-mutant astrocytomas of WHO grade 3 or 4 that showed loss of nuclear ATRX. The samples were drawn from NOA16, a multicentre, single-arm, open-label phase I trial in Germany that tested a mutant IDH1 peptide vaccine in humans for the first time. Genomic DNA for TCRB sequencing was extracted from EDTA blood using the DNeasy Blood and Tissue Kit. Ends trimmed: V by 4 bases, J by 6 bases; bases unmatched to a gene: 10. The germline V gene sets CDR1 to MDHEN and CDR2 to SYDVKM. From cysteine to phenylalanine, the CDR3 is 15 amino acids long. Only the CDR3 DNA is retained, 45 bases long and in frame from the first base.

The library was generated by the immunoSEQ multiplex PCR assay. Following the manufacturer's protocol, the hsTCRB Kit was used to amplify rearranged TCR beta chain sequences. Sequencing of TCRB libraries was carried out on an Illumina MiSeq. From the authors' description of their analysis: The kit vendor's proprietary platform handled demultiplexing, trimming and gene mapping. TCRdb took over this immuneACCESS table, retaining in-frame rearrangements with V and J assigned. Such tables are incomplete; in checked studies, under half of the missing clones stem from an unresolved V gene, and the remainder is unexplained. V and J calls and clone size are copied from that table; D and trimming were computed from the DNA. This sample holds tens of thousands of clones; about 80% were observed only once. 5.9% of the sample is taken by the ten largest. The data originate from a study of a mutant IDH1 vaccine in newly diagnosed glioma (dated by TCRdb to the early 2020s). Study-wide context: Patients were given eight vaccinations, in weeks 1, 3, 5, 7, 11, 15, 19 and 23, which matched visits V03 through V10. Vaccination started 4-6 weeks after radiotherapy alone, or was given together with temozolomide cycles in the groups whose treatment included chemotherapy. Of the roughly 34 treated patients, about 60% were male and 37.5% were female, and the mean age was approximately 39 years. Before enrollment, most patients had been given radiochemotherapy with temozolomide as standard therapy, while the rest had received either radiotherapy alone or temozolomide alone. Peripheral blood was collected at six visits: V03 (baseline), V05, V07, V10, V12 and V13. For exploratory analyses, longitudinal TCRB deep sequencing was carried out in 25 to 30 treated patients wherever samples were available. The research as a whole found: Vaccine-induced immune responses across multiple MHC alleles were detected in 80% to 95% of patients. PBMC samples for TCRB deep sequencing were selected based on availability. Pseudoprogression appeared unrelated to alterations in the top peripheral T cell clonotypes detected by TCRB sequencing. The authors stated that sample limitations prevented analyses of patient blood samples from being reproduced.

The clonotype originates from a man aged 50 to 60 with glioma. This specimen consisted of PBMCs, obtained from a glioma patient whose treatment included an IDH1 peptide vaccine. The chain links TRBV28 with TRBJ1-1; 8 bases in the middle match TRBD1. CDR3 loop: CASSYPGGASPEAFF. The DNA is as follows: TGTGCCAGCAGTTATCCAGGGGGCGCATCTCCTGAAGCTTTCTTT.